The 22 T cell receptor beta chains given below trace back to one sample, sequenced in a study of T cells in Graves' hyperthyroidism and ophthalmopathy. It was RNA transcripts that yielded the amplified TCR beta CDR3 regions. The primer set for the first-round RT-PCR of the TCR CDR3 was HTBI. A single record per CDR3 protein comes from TCRdb applying MiXCR to the multiplex PCR reads. The data show 500,000 to 650,000 distinct CDR3 sequences, 15% to 20% seen once. Input material: blood. The source of these receptors is a man between 40 and 49 years old with Graves' ophthalmopathy.

The CDR3 region is CASSQEGLDRGQEQYF. In nucleotides, the CDR3 is TGTGCCAGCAGCCAAGAAGGATTGGACAGGGGGCAAGAGCAGTACTTC. V and J are TRBV3-1 and TRBJ2-7; 11 bases line up with TRBD1. Germline CDR1 LGHDT, CDR2 YNNKEL (reference sequence). The CDR3 is 16 residues long. J lost 7 bases, V lost 0 bases, and 8 bases had no gene match.

This clonotype was detected only a few times. The chain recombines TRBV9 with TRBJ1-1; 7 bases are a match to TRBD1. The germline CDR1 and CDR2 sequences are SGDLS and YYNGEE. Trimming at V came to 4 bases and at J to 7 bases, leaving 10 bases not matched to a gene. This CDR3 contains 14 residues. The CDR3, as DNA: TGTGCCAGCAGCCCAAGACAGGGTGGATATGAAGCTTTCTTT. Translating gives CASSPRQGGYEAFF.

The CDR3 DNA follows: TGTGCCAGCAGCCAAGTTGGTAGGGTACAACTGTTTTTT. This encodes CASSQVGRVQLFF. J is TRBJ1-4 and V is TRBV3-1; D is unclear. In germline, CDR1 is LGHDT, CDR2 YNNKEL (reference sequence). Trimming shortened V by 1 base and J by 12 bases, and 12 bases separated the two germline ends. The CDR3 contains 13 residues. Together with reference TRBV3-1 and TRBJ1-4, the CDR3 gives the full variable domain: DTAVSQTPKYLVTQMGNDKSIKCEQNLGHDTMYWYKQDSKKFLKIMFSYNNKELIINETVPNRFSPKSPDKAHLNLHINSLELGDSAVYFCASSQVGRVQLFFGSGTQLSVL.

This clonotype was seen many times. V usage is TRBV12-3 or TRBV12-4 and J usage is TRBJ2-3; 7 bases map to TRBD2. The CDR3 has 14 residues. Trimming at V came to 6 bases and at J to 2 bases, leaving 5 bases not matched to a gene. The CDR3 DNA reads TGTGCCAGCAGCCCCGGGGGGAACACAGATACGCAGTATTTT. Its protein is CASSPGGNTDTQYF.

About this clonotype: Its ends do not fully match the called genes, so a read error is possible. This rearrangement joins TRBV12-3 or TRBV12-4 to TRBJ1-1; 8 bases are shared with TRBD1. This CDR3 has 16 residues. The CDR3 loop is CASSPRQGTMNTEASF. The CDR3 coding sequence is TGTGCCAGCAGTCCCCGACAGGGGACGATGAACACTGAAGCTTCCTTT.

This clonotype was seen a few times. CDR3 nucleotides: TGTGCCAGCAGCCCAGTGCAGGGTGGCGAGCAGTACTTC. It specifies CASSPVQGGEQYF. J is TRBJ2-7 and V is TRBV7-2; D might be TRBD1 (5 bases). This CDR3 region has 13 residues. Germline CDR1 reads SGHTA; CDR2 reads FQGNSA. Trimming cost V 5 bases and J 6 bases, with 14 bases left between them.

This clonotype was detected ten times or more. The gene calls are TRBV12-3 or TRBV12-4 and TRBJ1-1, with a possible D match to TRBD1 (5 bases). Trimming cost V 6 bases and J 10 bases, with 21 bases left between them. This CDR3 has 14 amino acids. This CDR3 reads CASRSTAAPSLAFF. The CDR3 DNA reads as TGTGCCAGCAGGTCGACAGCTGCTCCCTCTTTAGCTTTCTTT.

In this sample, this clonotype turned up a few times. The chain links TRBV20-1 to TRBJ2-3, with 12 bases lining up with TRBD2. Per the germline V gene, CDR1 is DFQATT and CDR2 is SNEGSKA (reference sequence). The junction had 10 bases not matched to a gene; V was cut back by 3 bases and J by 6 bases. The CDR3 is made up of 16 amino acids. CDR3 nucleotides: TGCAGTGCTAGGGAGACTAGCGGGAGCGGTATGGATACGCAGTATTTT. It specifies CSARETSGSGMDTQYF.

The chain links TRBV29-1 to TRBJ2-7, with a possible D match to TRBD1 (5 bases). The V end was cut by 6 bases, the J end by 2 bases, with 17 bases between. This CDR3 region has 14 residues. The germline CDR1 and CDR2 sequences are SQVTM and ANQGSEA. The CDR3 DNA reads TGCAGCGTAACGGTTGGGGCGAGTACCTACGAGCAGTACTTC. As protein: CSVTVGASTYEQYF.

The chain is built from TRBV7-2 and TRBJ2-7; D is perhaps TRBD1 (6 bases). This CDR3 region has 15 residues. V lost 1 base and J 2 bases, leaving 12 bases between the germline ends. Germline-derived CDR1 and CDR2 are SGHTA and FQGNSA. CDR3 in amino acids: CASSLGMGAPYEQYF. Written as DNA, the CDR3 is TGTGCCAGCAGCTTAGGGATGGGGGCTCCCTACGAGCAGTACTTC.

The V call is TRBV11-2, the J call TRBJ2-2; TRBD1 matches at 7 bases. V dropped 9 bases and J dropped 3; count of bases not matched to a gene: 19. CDR1 is SGHAT, CDR2 FQNNGV, per germline. This CDR3 has 18 residues. The CDR3 coding sequence is TGTGCCAGTAGCAAGGCCCCCCCGGACAGGCTAGACACCGGGGAGCTGTTTTTT. Encoded protein: CASSKAPPDRLDTGELFF.

This chain connects TRBV7-9 to TRBJ1-2; D perhaps matches TRBD1 (6 bases). Germline-derived CDR1 and CDR2 are SEHNR and FQNEAQ (reference sequence). This CDR3 has 13 amino acids. Trimming stripped 1 base from V and 8 bases from J, with 11 bases between. The CDR3 DNA reads as TGTGCCAGCAGCTTAGAAGGGGGTGCCGGCTACACCTTC. Translated, it gives CASSLEGGAGYTF.

This clonotype appeared many times. This chain joins TRBV11-2 and TRBJ1-1, with D maybe TRBD1 (5 bases). CDR3 length: 16 amino acids. V lost 1 base and J 0 bases, leaving 12 bases between the germline ends. The V gene's germline CDR1 is SGHAT and CDR2 FQNNGV. The CDR3 DNA reads as TGTGCCAGCAGCTTAGTGCGTTTAGGGGTGAACACTGAAGCTTTCTTT. It yields the protein CASSLVRLGVNTEAFF.

The chain joins TRBV25-1 to TRBJ2-1; tentatively, D is TRBD2 (5 bases). Germline CDR1 reads MGHDK; CDR2 reads SYGVNS. The length of the CDR3 is 10 residues. V was pared by 11 bases and J by 6 bases, with 8 bases between. The CDR3: CASGVNEQFF. As DNA, the CDR3 is TGTGCCTCCGGGGTCAATGAGCAGTTCTTC.

This rearrangement joins TRBV20-1 to TRBJ2-7; TRBD1 matches at 11 bases. This CDR3 has 17 residues. V shed 6 bases, J shed 0 bases, and the junction held 13 bases outside the gene matches. The germline V gene encodes CDR1 DFQATT and CDR2 SNEGSKA (reference sequence). The CDR3 nucleotides are TGCAGTGCGAACAGGGACAGGGGGATAAGGAGCTCCTACGAGCAGTACTTC. Translation gives CSANRDRGIRSSYEQYF.

This clonotype was detected a few times. The chain combines TRBV15 with TRBJ2-3, with unresolved D. V was clipped by 0 bases and J by 6 bases, with 7 bases between them. CDR3 length: 13 residues. Per the germline V gene, CDR1 is LNHNV and CDR2 is YYDKDF (reference sequence). The CDR3 bases are TGTGCCACCAGCAGAGATCCCGGGGATACGCAGTATTTT. This gives the protein CATSRDPGDTQYF.

At least ten counts were recorded for this clonotype. V gene TRBV7-9 combines with J gene TRBJ1-2; 8 nucleotides line up with TRBD1. CDR3 length equals 14 residues. V lost 7 bases and J lost 1; bases outside the gene matches: 5. Per the germline V gene, CDR1 is SEHNR and CDR2 is FQNEAQ (reference sequence). CDR3 coding DNA: TGTGCCAGCACACCGACAGGGGATAACTATGGCTACACCTTC. Protein sequence: CASTPTGDNYGYTF.

In this sample, this clonotype turned up a few times. V usage is TRBV28 and J usage is TRBJ1-4; D uncertain. This CDR3 has 14 amino acids. The germline gives CDR1 MDHEN, CDR2 SYDVKM. Trimming stripped 5 bases from V and 4 bases from J, with 11 bases between. CDR3: CASSQVQVNEKLFF. As DNA, the CDR3 is TGTGCCAGCAGTCAGGTTCAGGTTAATGAAAAACTGTTTTTT.

The chain carries TRBV7-9 and TRBJ1-4; 10 bases line up with TRBD1. V shed 5 bases and J 5 bases; nucleotides not matched to a gene: 8. Germline V CDR1 and CDR2: SEHNR, FQNEAQ (reference sequence). The CDR3 contains 16 residues. The CDR3 here is CASSIGQGVGNEKLFF. CDR3 sequence (DNA): TGTGCCAGCAGCATCGGACAGGGGGTGGGGAATGAAAAACTGTTTTTT.

The chain has TRBV7-9 and TRBJ1-6; a possible D gene is TRBD1 (5 bases). The V and J ends lost 3 bases and 5 bases respectively, with 11 bases between them. CDR3 length equals 15 residues. Germline values: CDR1 SEHNR, CDR2 FQNEAQ (reference sequence). The CDR3 sequence is CASSFGEGHNSPLHF. The CDR3, as DNA: TGTGCCAGCAGCTTCGGCGAGGGACATAATTCACCCCTCCACTTT.

This rearrangement joins TRBV2 to TRBJ1-6, with TRBD1 as a possible D gene (5 bases). Germline-derived CDR1 and CDR2 are SNHLY and FYNNEI. The CDR3 contains 17 residues. The V end was cut by 1 base, the J end by 6 bases, with 16 bases between. The CDR3 region is CASSEEGRPFGNSPLHF. CDR3 DNA sequence: TGTGCCAGCAGTGAAGAGGGACGGCCTTTTGGTAATTCACCCCTCCACTTT.

This clonotype was recorded many times. The chain has TRBV12-3 or TRBV12-4 and TRBJ2-3; tentative D call: TRBD2 (5 bases). This CDR3 is 14 amino acids long. V gave up 3 bases and J gave up 5 bases, with 12 bases separating them. CDR3 sequence reads: CASSFTGMRDTQYF. In DNA form, the CDR3 reads TGTGCCAGCAGTTTTACGGGGATGCGAGATACGCAGTATTTT.